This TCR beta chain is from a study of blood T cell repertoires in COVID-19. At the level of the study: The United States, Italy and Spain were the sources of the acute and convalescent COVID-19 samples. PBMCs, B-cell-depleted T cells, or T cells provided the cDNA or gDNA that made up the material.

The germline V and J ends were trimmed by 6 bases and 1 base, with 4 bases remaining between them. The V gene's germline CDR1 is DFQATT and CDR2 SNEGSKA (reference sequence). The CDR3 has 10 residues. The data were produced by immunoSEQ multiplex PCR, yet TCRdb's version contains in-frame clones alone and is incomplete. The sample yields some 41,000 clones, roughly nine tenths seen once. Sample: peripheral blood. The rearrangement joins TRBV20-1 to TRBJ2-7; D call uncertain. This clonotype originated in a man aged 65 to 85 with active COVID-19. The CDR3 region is CSAGSYEQYF. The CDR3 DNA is TGCAGTGCCGGGTCCTACGAGCAGTACTTC.